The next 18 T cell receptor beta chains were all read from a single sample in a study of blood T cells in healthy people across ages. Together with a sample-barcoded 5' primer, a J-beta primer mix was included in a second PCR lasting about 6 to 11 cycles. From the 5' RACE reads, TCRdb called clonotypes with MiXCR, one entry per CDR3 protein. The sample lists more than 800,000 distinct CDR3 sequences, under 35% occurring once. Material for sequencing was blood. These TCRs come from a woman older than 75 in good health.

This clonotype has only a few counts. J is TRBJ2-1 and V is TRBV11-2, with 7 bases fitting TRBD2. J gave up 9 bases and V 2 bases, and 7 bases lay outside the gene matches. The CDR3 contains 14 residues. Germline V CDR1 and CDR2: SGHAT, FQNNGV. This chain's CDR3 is CASSLRTSDTEQFF. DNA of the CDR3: TGTGCCAGCAGCTTAAGAACTAGCGATACTGAGCAGTTCTTC.

The CDR3 DNA reads TGTGCCAGCAGTTGGGGCTTGGGGGGATCGCCCCAGCATTTT. Amino acids: CASSWGLGGSPQHF. The rearrangement links TRBV12-3 or TRBV12-4 to TRBJ1-5; D perhaps matches TRBD1 (5 bases). Deletions cut 4 bases from V and 9 bases from J, with 16 bases between. The CDR3 extends over 14 amino acids.

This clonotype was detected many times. CDR3 protein: CASSRYLRDEQYF. In DNA form, the CDR3 reads TGTGCCAGCAGCCGCTACCTTAGGGACGAGCAGTACTTC. The genes are TRBV11-2 and TRBJ2-7; D is undetermined. This CDR3 has 13 amino acids. Germline V gene sequence: CDR1 SGHAT, CDR2 FQNNGV. V was cut by 5 bases and J by 5 bases, with 13 bases left in between.

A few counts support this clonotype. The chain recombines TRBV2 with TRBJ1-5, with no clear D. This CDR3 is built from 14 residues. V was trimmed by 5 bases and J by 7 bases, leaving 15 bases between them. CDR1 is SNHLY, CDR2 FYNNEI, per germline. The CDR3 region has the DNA TGTGCCAGCAGTAAGGACTCCCTCAGGCAGCCCCAGCATTTT. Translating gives CASSKDSLRQPQHF.

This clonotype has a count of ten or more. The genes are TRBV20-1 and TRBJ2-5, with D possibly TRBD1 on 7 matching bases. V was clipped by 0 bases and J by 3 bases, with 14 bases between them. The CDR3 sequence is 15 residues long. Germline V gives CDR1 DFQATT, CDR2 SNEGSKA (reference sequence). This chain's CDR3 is CSARDARGVEETQYF. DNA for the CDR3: TGCAGTGCTAGAGATGCCAGGGGGGTGGAAGAGACCCAGTACTTC.

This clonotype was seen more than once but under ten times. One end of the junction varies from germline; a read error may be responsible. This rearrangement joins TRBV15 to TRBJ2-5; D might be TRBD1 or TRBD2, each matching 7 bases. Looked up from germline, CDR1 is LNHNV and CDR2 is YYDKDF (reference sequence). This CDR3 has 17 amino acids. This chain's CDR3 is CATSKIRGGLYQEAQYF. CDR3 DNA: TGTGCCACCAGCAAAATCAGGGGGGGCCTGTACCAAGAGGCCCAGTACTTC.

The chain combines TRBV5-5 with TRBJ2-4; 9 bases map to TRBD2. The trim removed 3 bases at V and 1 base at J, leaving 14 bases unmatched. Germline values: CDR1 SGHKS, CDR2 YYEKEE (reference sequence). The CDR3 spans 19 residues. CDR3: CASSSGPAGGLGAKNIQYF. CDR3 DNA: TGTGCCAGCAGCTCCGGACCGGCGGGGGGGCTCGGGGCCAAAAACATTCAGTACTTC.

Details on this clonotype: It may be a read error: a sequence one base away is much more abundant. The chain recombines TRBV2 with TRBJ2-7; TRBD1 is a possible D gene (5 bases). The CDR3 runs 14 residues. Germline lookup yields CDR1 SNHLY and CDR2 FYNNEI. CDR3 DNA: TGTGCCAGCAGTTCAGGGCGCAACTCCTACAAGCAGTACTTC. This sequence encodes CASSSGRNSYKQYF.

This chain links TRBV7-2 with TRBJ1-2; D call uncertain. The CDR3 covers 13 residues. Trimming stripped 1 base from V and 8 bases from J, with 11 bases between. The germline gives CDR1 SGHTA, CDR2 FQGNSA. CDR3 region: CTSSLDYRRGYTF. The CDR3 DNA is TGTACCAGCAGCTTAGATTATCGGAGGGGCTACACCTTC.

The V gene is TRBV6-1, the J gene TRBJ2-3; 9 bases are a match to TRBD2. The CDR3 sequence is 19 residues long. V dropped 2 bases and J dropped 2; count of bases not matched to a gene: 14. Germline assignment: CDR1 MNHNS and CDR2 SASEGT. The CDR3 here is CASSERLAGASKVTDTQYF. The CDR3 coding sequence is TGTGCCAGCAGTGAAAGATTAGCGGGGGCGTCGAAGGTCACAGATACGCAGTATTTT.

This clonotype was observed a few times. The CDR3 DNA is TGTGCCAGCAGTCAATTCGGGGCACGAGATACGCAGTATTTT. Residues: CASSQFGARDTQYF. The J gene is TRBJ2-3, the V gene TRBV28; D assignment may be TRBD1 or TRBD2 (5 bases each). This CDR3 has 14 residues. Germline V gene data show CDR1 as MDHEN and CDR2 as SYDVKM. Between the trimmed V and J ends, which lost 5 bases and 5 bases, there was a span of 14 bases.

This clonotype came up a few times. The CDR3 DNA reads as TGCAGCGTTGGGGCTAGCGGGACTAGCACAGATACGCAGTATTTT. As protein: CSVGASGTSTDTQYF. The chain employs TRBV29-1 and TRBJ2-3; 9 bases are a match to TRBD2. Trimming at V came to 4 bases and at J to 0 bases, leaving 5 bases not matched to a gene. Germline V gene sequence: CDR1 SQVTM, CDR2 ANQGSEA. There are 15 residues in the CDR3.

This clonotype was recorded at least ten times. The CDR3 reads CASALRDQETQYF. The CDR3, as DNA: TGTGCCAGTGCCCTCAGGGACCAAGAGACCCAGTACTTC. V usage is TRBV12-3 or TRBV12-4 and J usage is TRBJ2-5, with D possibly matching TRBD1 (5 bases). This CDR3 is built from 13 residues. The V end lost 9 bases, the J end lost 0 bases, and 11 bases lay between the germline ends.

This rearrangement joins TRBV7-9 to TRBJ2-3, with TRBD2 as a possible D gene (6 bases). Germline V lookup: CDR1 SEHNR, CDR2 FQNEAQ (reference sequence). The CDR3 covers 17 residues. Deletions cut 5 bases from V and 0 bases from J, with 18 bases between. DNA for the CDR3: TGTGCCAGCAGCCAGGCGGGGCGGGGCCCGAGCACAGATACGCAGTATTTT. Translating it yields CASSQAGRGPSTDTQYF.

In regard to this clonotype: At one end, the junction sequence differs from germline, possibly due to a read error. The CDR3 sequence is CASSNPYSGTNVLTF. Here the CDR3 DNA reads TGTGCCAGCAGCAACCCCTATTCTGGGACCAACGTCCTGACTTTC. The chain carries TRBV6-5 and TRBJ2-6; no reliable D call. Looked up from germline, CDR1 is MNHEY and CDR2 is SVGAGI. The CDR3 extends over 15 amino acids.

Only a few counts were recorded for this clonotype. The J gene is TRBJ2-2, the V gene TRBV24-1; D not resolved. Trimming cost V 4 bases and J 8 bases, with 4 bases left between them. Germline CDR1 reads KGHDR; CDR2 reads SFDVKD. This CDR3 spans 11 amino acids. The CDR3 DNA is TGTGCCACCAGTGAGCTGGGGGAGCTGTTTTTT. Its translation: CATSELGELFF.

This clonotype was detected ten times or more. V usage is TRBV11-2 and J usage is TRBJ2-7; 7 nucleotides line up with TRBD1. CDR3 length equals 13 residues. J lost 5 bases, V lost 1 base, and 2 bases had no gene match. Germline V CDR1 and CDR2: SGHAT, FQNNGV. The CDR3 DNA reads TGTGCCAGCAGCTTAGGACAGGGTAACGAGCAGTACTTC. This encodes CASSLGQGNEQYF.

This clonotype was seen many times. The CDR3 nucleotides are TGCAGTGCTAGAGCCCCCACGAGCGGGGCAACAGATACGCAGTATTTT. This gives the protein CSARAPTSGATDTQYF. The rearrangement joins TRBV20-1 to TRBJ2-3; 7 positions match TRBD2. V dropped 1 base and J dropped 3; count of bases not matched to a gene: 10. In germline, CDR1 is DFQATT, CDR2 SNEGSKA (reference sequence). There are 16 residues in the CDR3.